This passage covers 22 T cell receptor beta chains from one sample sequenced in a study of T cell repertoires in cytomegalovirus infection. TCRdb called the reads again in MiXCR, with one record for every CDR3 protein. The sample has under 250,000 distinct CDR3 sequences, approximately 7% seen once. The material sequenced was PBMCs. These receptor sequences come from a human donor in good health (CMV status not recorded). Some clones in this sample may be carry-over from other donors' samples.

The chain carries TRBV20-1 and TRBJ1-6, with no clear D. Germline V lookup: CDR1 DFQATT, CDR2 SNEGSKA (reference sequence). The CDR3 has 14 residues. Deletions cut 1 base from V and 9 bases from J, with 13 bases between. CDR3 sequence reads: CSARVLLLGSPLHF. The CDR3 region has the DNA TGCAGTGCTAGAGTTCTGCTTCTCGGTTCACCCCTCCACTTT.

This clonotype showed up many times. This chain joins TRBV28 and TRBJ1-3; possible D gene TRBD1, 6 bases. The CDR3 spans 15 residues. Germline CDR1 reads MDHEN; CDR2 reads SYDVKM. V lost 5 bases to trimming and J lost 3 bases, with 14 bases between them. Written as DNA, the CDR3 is TGTGCCAGCAGTACGGGACAACGAAGTGGAAACACCATATATTTT. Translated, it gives CASSTGQRSGNTIYF.

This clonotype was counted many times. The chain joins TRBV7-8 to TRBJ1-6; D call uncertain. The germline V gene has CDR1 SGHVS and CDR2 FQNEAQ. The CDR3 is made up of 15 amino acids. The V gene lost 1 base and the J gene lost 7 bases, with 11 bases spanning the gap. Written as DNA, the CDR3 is TGTGCCAGCAGCTTAGAACTTTTAAGGAATTCACCCCTCCACTTT. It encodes CASSLELLRNSPLHF. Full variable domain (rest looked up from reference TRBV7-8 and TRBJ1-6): GAGVSQSPRYKVAKRGQDVALRCDPISGHVSLFWYQQALGQGPEFLTYFQNEAQLDKSGLPSDRFFAERPEGSVSTLKIQRTQQEDSAVYLCASSLELLRNSPLHFGNGTRLTVT.

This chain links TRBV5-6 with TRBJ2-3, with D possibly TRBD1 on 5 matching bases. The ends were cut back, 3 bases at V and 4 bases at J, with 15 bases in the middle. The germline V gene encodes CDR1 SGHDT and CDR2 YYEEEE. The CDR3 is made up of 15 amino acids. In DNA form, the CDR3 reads TGTGCCAGCAGCTCTCTTTTCCAGGGCGCAGATACGCAGTATTTT. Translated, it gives CASSSLFQGADTQYF.

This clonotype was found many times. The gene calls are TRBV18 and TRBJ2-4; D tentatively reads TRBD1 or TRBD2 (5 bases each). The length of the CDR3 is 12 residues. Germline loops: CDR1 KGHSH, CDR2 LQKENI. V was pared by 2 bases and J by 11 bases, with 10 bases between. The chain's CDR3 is CASSPGGRLQYF. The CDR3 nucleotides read TGTGCCAGCTCACCAGGGGGACGCCTTCAGTACTTC. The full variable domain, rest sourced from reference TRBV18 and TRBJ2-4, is NAGVMQNPRHLVRRRGQEARLRCSPMKGHSHVYWYRQLPEEGLKFMVYLQKENIIDESGMPKERFSAEFPKEGPSILRIQQVVRGDSAAYFCASSPGGRLQYFGAGTRLSVL.

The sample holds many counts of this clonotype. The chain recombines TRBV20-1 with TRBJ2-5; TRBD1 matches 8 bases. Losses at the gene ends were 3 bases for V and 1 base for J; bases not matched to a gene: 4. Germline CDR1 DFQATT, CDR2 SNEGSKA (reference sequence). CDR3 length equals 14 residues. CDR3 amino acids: CSARTGQAQETQYF. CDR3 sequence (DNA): TGCAGTGCTAGGACGGGACAGGCCCAAGAGACCCAGTACTTC.

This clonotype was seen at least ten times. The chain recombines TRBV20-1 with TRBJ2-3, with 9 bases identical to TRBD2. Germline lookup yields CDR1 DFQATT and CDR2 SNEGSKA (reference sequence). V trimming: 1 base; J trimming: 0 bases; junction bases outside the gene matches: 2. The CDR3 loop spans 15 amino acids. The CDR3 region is CSARGLAASTDTQYF. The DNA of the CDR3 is TGCAGTGCTAGAGGACTAGCGGCCAGCACAGATACGCAGTATTTT.

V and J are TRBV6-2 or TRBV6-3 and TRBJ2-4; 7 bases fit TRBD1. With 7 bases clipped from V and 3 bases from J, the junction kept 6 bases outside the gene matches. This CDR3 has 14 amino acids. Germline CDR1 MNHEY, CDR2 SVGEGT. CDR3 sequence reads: CASIQDRVKNIQYF. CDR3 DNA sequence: TGTGCCAGCATCCAAGACAGGGTCAAAAACATTCAGTACTTC.

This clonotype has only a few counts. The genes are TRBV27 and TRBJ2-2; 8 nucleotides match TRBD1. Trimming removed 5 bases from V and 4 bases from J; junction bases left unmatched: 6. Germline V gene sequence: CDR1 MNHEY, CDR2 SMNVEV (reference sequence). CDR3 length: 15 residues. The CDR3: CASSIRQGSTGELFF. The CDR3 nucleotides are TGTGCCAGCAGTATCAGACAGGGGAGCACCGGGGAGCTGTTTTTT.

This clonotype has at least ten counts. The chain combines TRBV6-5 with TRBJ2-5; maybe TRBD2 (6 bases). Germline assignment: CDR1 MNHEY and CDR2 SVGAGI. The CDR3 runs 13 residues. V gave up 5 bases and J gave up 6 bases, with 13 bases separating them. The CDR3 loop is CASSPGLWQTQYF. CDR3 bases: TGTGCCAGCAGTCCCGGACTATGGCAGACCCAGTACTTC.

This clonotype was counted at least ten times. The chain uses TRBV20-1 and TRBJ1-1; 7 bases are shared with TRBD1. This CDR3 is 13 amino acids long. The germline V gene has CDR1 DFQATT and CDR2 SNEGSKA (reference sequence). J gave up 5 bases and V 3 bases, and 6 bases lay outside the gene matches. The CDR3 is CSASEGAGTEAFF. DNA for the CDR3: TGCAGTGCTAGTGAGGGGGCAGGGACTGAAGCTTTCTTT.

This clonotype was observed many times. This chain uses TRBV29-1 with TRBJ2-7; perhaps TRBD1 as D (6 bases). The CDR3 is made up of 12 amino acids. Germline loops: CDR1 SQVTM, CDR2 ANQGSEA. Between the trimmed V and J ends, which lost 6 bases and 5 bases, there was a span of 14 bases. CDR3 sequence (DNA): TGCAGCGTCGTCACAGGGACCCACGAGCAGTACTTC. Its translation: CSVVTGTHEQYF.

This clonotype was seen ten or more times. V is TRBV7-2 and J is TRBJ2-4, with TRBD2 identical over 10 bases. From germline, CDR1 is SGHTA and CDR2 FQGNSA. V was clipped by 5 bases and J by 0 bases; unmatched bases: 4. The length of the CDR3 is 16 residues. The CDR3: CASSDSSGGAKNIQYF. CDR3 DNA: TGTGCCAGCAGCGACTCTAGCGGGGGAGCCAAAAACATTCAGTACTTC.

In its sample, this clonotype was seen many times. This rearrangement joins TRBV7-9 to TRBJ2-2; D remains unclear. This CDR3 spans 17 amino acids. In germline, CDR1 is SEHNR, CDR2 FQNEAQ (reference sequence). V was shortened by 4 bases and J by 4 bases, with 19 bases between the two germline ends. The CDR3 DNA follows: TGTGCCAGCAGCTCCGGACCCCCGGAAGCAAGCACCGGGGAGCTGTTTTTT. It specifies CASSSGPPEASTGELFF.

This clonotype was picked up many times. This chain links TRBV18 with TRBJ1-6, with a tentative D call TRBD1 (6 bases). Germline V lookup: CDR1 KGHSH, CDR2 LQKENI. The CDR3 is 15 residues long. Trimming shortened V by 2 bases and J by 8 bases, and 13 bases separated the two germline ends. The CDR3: CASSPGRTEYSPLHF. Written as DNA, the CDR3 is TGTGCCAGCTCACCAGGCAGGACAGAATATTCACCCCTCCACTTT.

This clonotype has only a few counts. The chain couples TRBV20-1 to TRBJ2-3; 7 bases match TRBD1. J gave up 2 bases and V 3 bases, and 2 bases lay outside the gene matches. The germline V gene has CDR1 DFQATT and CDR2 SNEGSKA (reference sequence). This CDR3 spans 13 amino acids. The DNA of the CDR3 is TGCAGTGCTAGGACAGGGTACACAGATACGCAGTATTTT. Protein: CSARTGYTDTQYF.

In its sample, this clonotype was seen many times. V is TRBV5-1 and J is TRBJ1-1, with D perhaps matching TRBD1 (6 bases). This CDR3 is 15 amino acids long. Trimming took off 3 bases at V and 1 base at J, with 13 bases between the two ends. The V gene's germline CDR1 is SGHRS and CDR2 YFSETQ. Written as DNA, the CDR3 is TGCGCCAGCAGCTGGGGAGTAGGGGGGAACACTGAAGCTTTCTTT. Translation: CASSWGVGGNTEAFF.

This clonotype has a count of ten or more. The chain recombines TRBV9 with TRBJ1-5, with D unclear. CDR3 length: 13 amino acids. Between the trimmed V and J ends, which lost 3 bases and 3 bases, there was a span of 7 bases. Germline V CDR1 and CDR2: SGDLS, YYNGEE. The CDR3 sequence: CASSDSPNQPQHF. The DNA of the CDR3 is TGTGCCAGCAGCGACTCACCCAATCAGCCCCAGCATTTT.

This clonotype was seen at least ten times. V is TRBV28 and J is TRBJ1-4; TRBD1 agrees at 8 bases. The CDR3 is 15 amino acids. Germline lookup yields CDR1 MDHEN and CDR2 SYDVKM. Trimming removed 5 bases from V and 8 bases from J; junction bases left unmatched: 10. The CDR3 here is CASSPLGQGNEKLFF. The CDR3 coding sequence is TGTGCCAGCAGTCCCCTCGGACAGGGTAACGAAAAACTGTTTTTT.

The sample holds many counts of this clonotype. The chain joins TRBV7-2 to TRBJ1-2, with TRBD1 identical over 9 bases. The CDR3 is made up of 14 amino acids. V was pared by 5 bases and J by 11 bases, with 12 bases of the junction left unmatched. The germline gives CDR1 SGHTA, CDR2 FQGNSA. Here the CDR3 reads CASSPGTGFPPYTF. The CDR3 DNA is TGTGCCAGCAGCCCCGGGACAGGGTTTCCTCCTTACACCTTC.

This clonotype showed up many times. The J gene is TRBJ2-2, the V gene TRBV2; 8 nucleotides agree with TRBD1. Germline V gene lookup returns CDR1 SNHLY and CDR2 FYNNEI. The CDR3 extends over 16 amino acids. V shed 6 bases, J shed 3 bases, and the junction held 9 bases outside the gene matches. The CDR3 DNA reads TGTGCCAGCAGAAACTCAGGGGGCGCGGACACCGGGGAGCTGTTTTTT. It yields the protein CASRNSGGADTGELFF.

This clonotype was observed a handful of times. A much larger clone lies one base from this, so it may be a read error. The CDR3 protein is CASTWEDTQYF. CDR3 nucleotide sequence: TGTGCCAGCACTTGGGAAGATACCCAGTACTTC. The chain couples TRBV12-3 or TRBV12-4 to TRBJ2-5; D uncertain. There are 11 residues in the CDR3.